A selection of T cell receptor beta chains follows, all from one sample in a study of T-cell memory formation after mild COVID-19. TCRdb passed the 5' RACE reads through MiXCR, listing each CDR3 protein once. This sample yields almost 550,000 distinct CDR3 sequences, of which roughly 21% are seen a single time; under 15% belongs to the top ten. Source material: PBMCs or a T cell subset sorted from them (not recorded which). The receptors come from an adult woman who had mild COVID-19 (a few samples of this study predate the infection). Cell type and time point are not known. Each CDR3 is given with its conserved first and last residue. D genes are given only for firm matches. For some rows the clone size is stated as once, few or many, or as a class when expanded; others skip it.

v_gene	j_gene	d_gene	abundance	CDR3nt	CDR3aa
TRBV7-9	TRBJ2-5	.	.	TGTGCCAGCAGCTTGCCCTCGGGGGAGACCCAGTACTTC	CASSLPSGETQYF
TRBV4-3	TRBJ2-1	TRBD2	.	TGCGCCAGCAGCCCACGAGGACTAGCGAGATACAATGAGCAGTTCTTC	CASSPRGLARYNEQFF
TRBV18	TRBJ1-1	.	.	TGTGCCAGCTCACCATTTACCGGGACTGTGAACACTGAAGCTTTCTTT	CASSPFTGTVNTEAFF
TRBV7-6	TRBJ2-3	TRBD2	few	TGTGCCAGCAGTTTAACTAGCGGGGGGCCCACAGATACGCAGTATTTT	CASSLTSGGPTDTQYF
TRBV20-1	TRBJ2-6	.	.	TGCAGTGCCGTACAGGGCTCTGGGGCCAACGTCCTGACTTTC	CSAVQGSGANVLTF
TRBV20-1	TRBJ2-4	.	.	TGCAGTGCTCATGGGGGGGCGCTTAAAAACATTCAGTACTTC	CSAHGGALKNIQYF
TRBV20-1	TRBJ2-5	TRBD2	.	TGCAGTGCAAGAGCCCTTAGCGGGGGGGCCGAGACCCAGTACTTC	CSARALSGGAETQYF
TRBV5-1	TRBJ2-5	TRBD2	.	TGCGCCAGCAGCTTGCTAGCGGGGTACCAAGAGACCCAGTACTTC	CASSLLAGYQETQYF
TRBV7-6	TRBJ2-2	TRBD1	.	TGTGCCAGCAGCTCAACCCCGGGACAGGGAGGAACCGGGGAGCTGTTTTTT	CASSSTPGQGGTGELFF
TRBV7-3	TRBJ2-3	.	.	TGTGCCAGCAGCTCAATCACGGGAGCGGGTATGGATACGCAGTATTTT	CASSSITGAGMDTQYF
TRBV5-1	TRBJ2-1	TRBD2	.	TGCGCCAGCAGCGTAGGGACTAGCGGAAACTATGAGCAGTTCTTC	CASSVGTSGNYEQFF
TRBV7-7	TRBJ2-5	.	.	TGTGCCAGCAGCTTAGATCCTGGCGAACAAGAGACCCAGTACTTC	CASSLDPGEQETQYF
TRBV5-5	TRBJ1-2	.	few	TGTGCCAGCAGCTTGTTGACAGGTCGGGGTAACTATGGCTACACCTTC	CASSLLTGRGNYGYTF
TRBV6-6	TRBJ2-2	.	few	TGTGCCAGCAGTTACTCCCCGACGGTTAGGAACACCGGGGAGCTGTTTTTT	CASSYSPTVRNTGELFF
TRBV29-1	TRBJ2-5	.	.	TGCAGCGCCCACGAGCAGATGGAGACCCAGTACTTC	CSAHEQMETQYF
TRBV2	TRBJ1-1	.	many	TGTGCCAGCAGTGAAGCGCCGGGGACGAACACTGAAGCTTTCTTT	CASSEAPGTNTEAFF
TRBV6-7	TRBJ2-6	TRBD1	.	TGTGCCAGCAGTTACCCGGGACAGGGGGCACCTGGGGCCAACGTCCTGACTTTC	CASSYPGQGAPGANVLTF
TRBV12-3/TRBV12-4	TRBJ2-7	.	.	TGTGCCAGCAGGAGGACTCGTAGCTCCTACGAGCAGTACTTC	CASRRTRSSYEQYF
TRBV7-9	TRBJ2-1	TRBD2	.	TGTGCCAGCAGCCGACTAGCGGGAGTCACCTACAATGAGCAGTTCTTC	CASSRLAGVTYNEQFF
TRBV19	TRBJ2-1	.	few	TGTGCCAGTAGTATTGGGCCGGGAGTGCTTGGGAATGAGCAGTTCTTC	CASSIGPGVLGNEQFF
TRBV7-9	TRBJ2-3	.	many	TGTGCCAGCAGCATCCTCGGGGCCCCTAGCACAGATACGCAGTATTTT	CASSILGAPSTDTQYF
TRBV2	TRBJ1-1	.	.	TGTGCCAGCAGTGAATGGAGAGGCGGTAACACTGAAGCTTTCTTT	CASSEWRGGNTEAFF
TRBV9	TRBJ2-2	.	.	TGTGCCAGCAGCGTAGCAGTAACCGGGGAGCTGTTTTTT	CASSVAVTGELFF
TRBV11-2	TRBJ2-5	.	few	TGTGCCAGCAGCTTAGTCGACGGGCCCAAAGAGACCCAGTACTTC	CASSLVDGPKETQYF
TRBV24-1	TRBJ2-3	TRBD1	few	TGTGCCACCAGTGATGGCCCGAAGGGGGCCCAACCCAATACGCAGTATTTT	CATSDGPKGAQPNTQYF
TRBV15	TRBJ1-4	TRBD1	.	TGTGCCAGCAGAGACAGGGGGCCGCTACAGAAACTGTTTTTT	CASRDRGPLQKLFF
TRBV29-1	TRBJ2-5	.	.	TGCAGCGTTGAAAGAGGGAGGGGGGAGACCCAGTACTTC	CSVERGRGETQYF
TRBV5-1	TRBJ2-1	TRBD2	few	TGCGCCAGCAGCTTGTTGGCTAGCGGGAGGGCCGTCGACAATGAGCAGTTCTTC	CASSLLASGRAVDNEQFF
TRBV5-1	TRBJ1-1	.	few	TGCGCCAGCAGCTTGCATCATGACAGGGAAGCTTTCTTT	CASSLHHDREAFF
TRBV5-1	TRBJ1-1	.	.	TGCGCCAGCAGCTTGATACCAGACATGAACACTGAAGCTTTCTTT	CASSLIPDMNTEAFF
TRBV10-3	TRBJ2-1	TRBD2	.	TGTGCCATCGGGCCCCCAGCGGGAGACTACAATGAGCAGTTCTTC	CAIGPPAGDYNEQFF
TRBV2	TRBJ2-3	.	.	TGTGCCAGCAGAGGGACACCGACCCCCCGGGGTACGCAGTATTTT	CASRGTPTPRGTQYF
TRBV10-3	TRBJ2-3	.	.	TGTGCCAGCAGGGGACCGGGCACAGATACGCAGTATTTT	CASRGPGTDTQYF
TRBV19	TRBJ1-6	TRBD1	few	TGTGCCAGTAGTGGGCGGACAGGGAGGCATTCACCCCTCCACTTT	CASSGRTGRHSPLHF
TRBV27	TRBJ1-5	.	once	TGTGCCAGCAGTTTATCTCTCGGGCAGCCCCAGCATTTT	CASSLSLGQPQHF
TRBV14	TRBJ1-2	.	few	TGTGCCAGCAGCGTATCCGGGACCCAGACCCTTTACGGCTACACCTTC	CASSVSGTQTLYGYTF
TRBV30	TRBJ1-5	.	.	TGTGCCTGGAGTGTACACAATCAGCCCCAGCATTTT	CAWSVHNQPQHF
TRBV18	TRBJ1-4	.	.	TGTGCCAGCTCACCCGGGACCGCAACTAATGAAAAACTGTTTTTT	CASSPGTATNEKLFF
TRBV9	TRBJ2-7	.	.	TGTGCCAGCAGCGTAGACTCGGGGCACGAGCAGTACTTC	CASSVDSGHEQYF
TRBV23-1	TRBJ1-2	.	.	TGCGCCAGCTTCTATGGCTACACCTTC	CASFYGYTF
TRBV7-2	TRBJ1-1	.	.	TGTGCCAGCAGCTCCGGGACGAGGACGTCAGGCGGAGCTTTCTTT	CASSSGTRTSGGAFF
TRBV5-1	TRBJ2-1	TRBD2	.	TGCGCCAGCAGCTTCGGGGGAGGGAATGGCGATGAGCAGTTCTTC	CASSFGGGNGDEQFF
TRBV9	TRBJ2-7	.	few	TGTGCCAGCAGCGTAGCCGGAGTTGACCCCTACGAGCAGTACTTC	CASSVAGVDPYEQYF
TRBV12-3/TRBV12-4	TRBJ1-1	.	.	TGTGCCAGCAGTCCGTCCCTGGGGATTCCTGAAGCTTTCTTT	CASSPSLGIPEAFF
TRBV7-9	TRBJ2-7	.	.	TGTGCCAGCAGTCGGGACACGCTCGGGGCCTACGAGCAGTACTTC	CASSRDTLGAYEQYF
TRBV6-4	TRBJ2-1	TRBD1	.	TGTGCCAGCAGTGACAGGACAGGGGACTCCTACAATGAGCAGTTCTTC	CASSDRTGDSYNEQFF
TRBV29-1	TRBJ2-5	.	few	TGCAGCGTTGAATCGGGGTTAGAGACCCAGTACTTC	CSVESGLETQYF
TRBV19	TRBJ2-7	.	.	TGTGCCAGTAGCCCTCCTTTGGGGGCATTGACCTACGAGCAGTACTTC	CASSPPLGALTYEQYF
TRBV10-3	TRBJ1-5	.	few	TGTGCCATCAGTGAATCGGGGGGGATCGGCCAGCCCCAGCATTTT	CAISESGGIGQPQHF
TRBV3-1	TRBJ2-1	.	few	TGTGCCAGCAGCCAAGAGGCTAGCGTAGGCAATGAGCAGTTCTTC	CASSQEASVGNEQFF
TRBV29-1	TRBJ2-1	TRBD2	.	TGCAGCGTTGACGTTTTCGGGACTAGCGGATCAAGCTCCTACAATGAGCAGTTCTTC	CSVDVFGTSGSSSYNEQFF
TRBV27	TRBJ1-2	.	.	TGTGCCAGCAGTCCGCTCCCGGACGGGGGTAACTATGGCTACACCTTC	CASSPLPDGGNYGYTF
TRBV7-2	TRBJ2-7	TRBD2	few	TGTGCCAGCAGCCCTTCTAGCGGAGCCTCCTACGAGCAGTACTTC	CASSPSSGASYEQYF
TRBV3-1	TRBJ2-1	TRBD2	.	TGTGCCAGCAGGGGCAGGACTAGCGGGTACAATGAGCAGTTCTTC	CASRGRTSGYNEQFF
TRBV20-1	TRBJ2-5	TRBD1	few	TGCAGTGCTAGACCGGGACAGGGGGCCCAGACCCAGTACTTC	CSARPGQGAQTQYF